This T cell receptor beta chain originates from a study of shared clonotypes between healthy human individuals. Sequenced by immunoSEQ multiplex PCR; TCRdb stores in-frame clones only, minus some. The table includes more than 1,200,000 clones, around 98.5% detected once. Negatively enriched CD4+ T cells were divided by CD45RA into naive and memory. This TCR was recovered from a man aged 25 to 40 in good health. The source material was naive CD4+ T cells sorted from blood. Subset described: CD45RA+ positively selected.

Here the CDR3 reads CASSDREQLLGDTEAFF. The CDR3 nucleotides read TGTGCCAGCAGCGACAGGGAGCAACTTCTTGGGGACACTGAAGCTTTCTTT. The chain employs TRBV9 and TRBJ1-1; D possibly corresponds to TRBD1 (6 bases). Germline loops: CDR1 SGDLS, CDR2 YYNGEE. Trimming removed 3 bases at V and 3 bases at J, with 21 bases between. This CDR3 region has 17 residues.